This T cell receptor beta chain was identified during a study of T cell repertoires in cytomegalovirus infection. V shed 5 bases and J shed 5 bases, with 12 bases lying between them. This CDR3 contains 13 residues. TCRdb ran MiXCR on the reads and lists one entry per CDR3 protein. Of about 700,000 distinct CDR3 sequences detected, roughly 33% appear once; the ten largest clones hold over 15%. This clonotype has ten or more counts. Its matching antigen is unknown. This TCR was sampled from a human donor in good health (CMV status not recorded). Some clones in this sample may be carry-over from other donors' samples. The input for sequencing was cultured PBMCs, taken from culture after CMV antigen stimulation. V and J are TRBV12-3 or TRBV12-4 and TRBJ1-1; TRBD1 is a possible D gene (5 bases). CDR3 residues: CASSRGQATEAFF. The CDR3 DNA sequence: TGTGCCAGCAGTAGGGGCCAGGCAACTGAAGCTTTCTTT.